The 9 T cell receptor beta chains below come from one sample, sequenced in a study of CD4+ T cells in melanoma. This table comes from immunoSEQ multiplex PCR, and its TCRdb copy is limited to in-frame clones, with some not included. The profile covers about 110,000 clones, with about 90% appearing a single time and roughly 3.5% taken by the ten largest. Sample: peripheral blood. Receptors were obtained from a human donor with melanoma.

The chain employs TRBV5-1 and TRBJ2-5; D gene uncertain. The V end was cut by 3 bases, the J end by 4 bases, with 13 bases between. CDR1 is SGHRS and CDR2 is YFSETQ in the germline V gene. The CDR3 loop spans 14 amino acids. DNA of the CDR3: TGCGCCAGCAGCTCCGCGGCCCTGGGAGAGACCCAGTACTTC. Protein: CASSSAALGETQYF.

This chain connects TRBV5-4 to TRBJ2-3; 8 positions agree with TRBD2. The germline gives CDR1 SGHNT, CDR2 YYREEE (reference sequence). Trimming cost V 4 bases and J 2 bases; bases outside gene matches: 15. The CDR3 has 18 amino acids. Here the CDR3 reads CASSPAGAAGALTDTQYF. CDR3 coding DNA: TGTGCCAGCAGCCCGGCAGGGGCAGCGGGGGCCCTCACAGATACGCAGTATTTT.

The J gene is TRBJ2-3, the V gene TRBV11-2; D not resolved. Germline values: CDR1 SGHAT, CDR2 FQNNGV. V was shortened by 1 base and J by 4 bases, with 15 bases between the two germline ends. CDR3 length equals 16 residues. CDR3: CASSLGLNIRSDTQYF. In DNA, the CDR3 is TGTGCCAGCAGCTTAGGTCTGAACATACGCTCAGATACGCAGTATTTT.

The rearrangement joins TRBV9 to TRBJ2-2, with 7 positions matching TRBD2. The CDR3 extends over 12 amino acids. Germline V gene data show CDR1 as SGDLS and CDR2 as YYNGEE. V dropped 5 bases and J dropped 7; count of bases not matched to a gene: 2. The CDR3 DNA follows: TGTGCCAGCAGTACTAGCGTCGGGGAGCTGTTTTTT. Its protein product is CASSTSVGELFF.

The chain is built from TRBV7-3 and TRBJ1-5; D might be TRBD1 (6 bases). V dropped 2 bases and J dropped 4 bases, with 12 bases sitting between them. CDR3 size: 15 residues. CDR1 and CDR2 from the germline V gene are SGHTA and FQGTGA. The CDR3 protein is CASSLGGGRNQPQHF. As DNA, the CDR3 is TGTGCCAGCAGCTTAGGAGGGGGGAGAAATCAGCCCCAGCATTTT.

Concerning this clone: Other DNA sequences within the sample encode an identical CDR3. The V and J genes are TRBV7-9 and TRBJ1-1; D is unresolved. This CDR3 has 13 amino acids. CDR1 is SEHNR, CDR2 FQNEAQ, per germline (reference sequence). V lost 1 base and J lost 1, with 4 bases in between. CDR3 sequence reads: CASSLGRNTEAFF. CDR3 DNA sequence: TGTGCCAGCAGCTTAGGCAGGAACACTGAAGCTTTCTTT.

This chain links TRBV28 with TRBJ2-5, with D tentatively TRBD2 (6 bases). V was shortened by 7 bases and J by 5 bases, with 17 bases between the two germline ends. Germline assignment: CDR1 MDHEN and CDR2 SYDVKM. The CDR3 has 14 amino acids. This chain's CDR3 is CASKNGREWETQYF. In DNA form, the CDR3 reads TGTGCCAGCAAGAACGGGAGAGAGTGGGAGACCCAGTACTTC. Complete variable domain (other parts from reference TRBV28 and TRBJ2-5): DVKVTQSSRYLVKRTGEKVFLECVQDMDHENMFWYRQDPGLGLRLIYFSYDVKMKEKGDIPEGYSVSREKKERFSLILESASTNQTSMYLCASKNGREWETQYFGPGTRLLVL.

The rearrangement joins TRBV30 to TRBJ1-2; the D gene is possibly TRBD1 (6 bases). Trimming left V 8 bases short and J 1 base short, with 17 bases between. CDR1 and CDR2 (germline): GTSNPN, SVGIG (reference sequence). The CDR3 extends over 14 amino acids. The CDR3 loop is CARGRTDSNYGYTF. CDR3 nucleotide sequence: TGTGCCCGGGGGCGGACGGACAGTAACTATGGCTACACCTTC.

The J gene is TRBJ1-1, the V gene TRBV4-1; 10 nucleotides agree with TRBD1. The germline CDR1 and CDR2 sequences are MGHRA and YSYEKL. J lost 10 bases, V lost 1 base, and 9 bases had no gene match. The CDR3 length is 15 residues. CDR3 sequence reads: CASSQVPGTGELAFF. The CDR3 DNA reads TGCGCCAGCAGCCAAGTTCCCGGGACAGGGGAACTAGCTTTCTTT.